This T cell receptor beta chain emerged from a study of T cells in localized non-small cell lung cancer. Turning to this clone: Its specificity is unknown.

TCRdb's copy holds only in-frame clones and misses some; the assay was immunoSEQ multiplex PCR. This sample has just over 20,000 clones; approximately 87% occur once, and the top ten carry roughly 15%. General study points: Among the top 100 tumor clones, a median about 57 appeared in adjacent lung. Sequencing, confined to only one tumor region, leaves heterogeneity possible. Prolonged overall survival went with higher T cell density in the blood. Uninvolved nearby lung showed the greatest T cell clonality, exceeding that found in tumor.

Trimming removed 2 bases from V and 2 bases from J; junction bases left unmatched: 7. Germline CDR1 is SGHNT and CDR2 is YYREEE (reference sequence). The CDR3 is 16 residues long. The V gene is TRBV5-4, the J gene TRBJ2-1, with 7 bases that match TRBD2. This TCR came from a woman aged 35 to 75 with stage II squamous cell lung carcinoma. Material: PBMCs, obtained before any cancer treatment. CDR3 amino acids: CASSFGGSSAYNEQFF. CDR3 bases: TGTGCCAGCAGCTTTGGCGGGAGTAGTGCCTACAATGAGCAGTTCTTC.